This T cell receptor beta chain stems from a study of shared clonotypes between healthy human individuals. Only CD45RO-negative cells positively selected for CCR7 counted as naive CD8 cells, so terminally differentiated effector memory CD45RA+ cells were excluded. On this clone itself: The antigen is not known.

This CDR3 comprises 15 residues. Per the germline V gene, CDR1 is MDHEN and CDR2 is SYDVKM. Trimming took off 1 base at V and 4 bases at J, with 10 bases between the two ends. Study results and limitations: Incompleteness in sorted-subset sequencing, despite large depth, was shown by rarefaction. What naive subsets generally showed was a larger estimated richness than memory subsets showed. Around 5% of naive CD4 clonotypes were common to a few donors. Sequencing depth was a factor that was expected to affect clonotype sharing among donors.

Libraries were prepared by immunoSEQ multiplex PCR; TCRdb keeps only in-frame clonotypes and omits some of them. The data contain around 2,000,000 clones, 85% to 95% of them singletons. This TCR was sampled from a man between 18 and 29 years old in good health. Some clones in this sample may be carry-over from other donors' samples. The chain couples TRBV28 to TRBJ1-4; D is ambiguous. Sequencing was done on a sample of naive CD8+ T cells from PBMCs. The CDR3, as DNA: TGTGCCAGCAGTTTATTTTCGCCGATTAATGAAAAACTGTTTTTT. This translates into CASSLFSPINEKLFF. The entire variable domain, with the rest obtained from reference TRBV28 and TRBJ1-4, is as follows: DVKVTQSSRYLVKRTGEKVFLECVQDMDHENMFWYRQDPGLGLRLIYFSYDVKMKEKGDIPEGYSVSREKKERFSLILESASTNQTSMYLCASSLFSPINEKLFFGSGTQLSVL.